This T cell receptor (beta chain) was documented in a study of post-analysis software for immune sequencing data. About this clonotype itself: Antigen unknown.

General study findings and limits: Patients carried 4 or 5 TRBV segments more frequently than controls did, and TRBV5-6, TRBV5-1 and TRBV20-1 were among them.

cDNA libraries for TCR beta contained unique molecular identifiers. cDNA molecules numbering roughly 500,000 came from about 1 to 10 million T cells. TCRdb fed the PCR reads into MiXCR, producing one record per CDR3 protein. This sample has 450,000 to 700,000 distinct CDR3 sequences, with about 40% found just once. The V gene's germline CDR1 is DFQATT and CDR2 SNEGSKA (reference sequence). Between the trimmed V and J ends, which lost 3 bases and 10 bases, there was a span of 10 bases. This CDR3 is built from 11 residues. The receptor was derived from a girl aged 5-17 years with multiple sclerosis. The J gene is TRBJ2-1, the V gene TRBV20-1; D gene uncertain. Material: blood. CDR3 in DNA: TGCAGTGCTAGCCACAACCTGGAGCAGTTCTTC. This encodes CSASHNLEQFF.